These T cell receptor beta chains were read from a single sample in a study of cytomegalovirus exposure and HLA in healthy donors. Clones were read by immunoSEQ multiplex PCR, and TCRdb kept only the in-frame ones, dropping some. The table records roughly 110,000 clones, roughly 82% of them present only once. Sequencing input: PBMCs. All receptors derive from a man aged 50 or older in good health and CMV-seronegative. Each CDR3 is given with its conserved first and last residue. The D gene is left open where the match is weak. Clone size is shown for a subset of rows, as once, few, many or a class of expanded clone.

J gene	clone size	V gene	D gene	CDR3 protein	CDR3 DNA
TRBJ2-7	few	TRBV12-5	TRBD1	CASGLGTGSYEQYF	TGTGCTAGTGGTTTGGGGACAGGGTCCTACGAGCAGTACTTC
TRBJ2-2	NA	TRBV6-5	NA	CASSYGPTNTGELFF	TGTGCCAGCAGTTACGGGCCAACGAACACCGGGGAGCTGTTTTTT
TRBJ1-1	NA	TRBV7-2	NA	CASSSTGNTEAFF	TGTGCCAGCAGCTCCACAGGGAACACTGAAGCTTTCTTT
TRBJ2-4	few	TRBV2	NA	CASSESSLLAKNIQYF	TGTGCCAGCAGTGAATCTTCGTTACTGGCCAAAAACATTCAGTACTTC
TRBJ2-5	NA	TRBV6-5	NA	CASSYGGLQETQYF	TGTGCCAGCAGTTATGGGGGACTCCAAGAGACCCAGTACTTC
TRBJ2-3	NA	TRBV25-1	NA	CASSELRGADTQYF	TGTGCCAGCAGTGAATTGCGGGGTGCAGATACGCAGTATTTT
TRBJ2-5	NA	TRBV7-2	TRBD1	CASSLSGGQGEETQYF	TGTGCCAGCAGCTTATCTGGGGGACAGGGGGAAGAGACCCAGTACTTC
TRBJ1-2	NA	TRBV5-1	TRBD1	CASRASRDSGYGYTF	TGCGCCAGCAGGGCTTCCCGGGACAGCGGCTATGGCTACACCTTC
TRBJ1-1	NA	TRBV7-9	NA	CASSLSGIQGEAFF	TGTGCCAGCAGCTTATCCGGGATACAGGGTGAAGCTTTCTTT
TRBJ1-1	NA	TRBV5-1	NA	CASSATPSGEAFF	TGCGCCAGCAGCGCCACACCCTCAGGTGAAGCTTTCTTT
TRBJ1-5	NA	TRBV27	NA	CASSDHQGTNQPQHF	TGTGCCAGCAGCGACCATCAGGGAACAAATCAGCCCCAGCATTTT
TRBJ1-5	NA	TRBV6-4	TRBD1	CASSKPDRCSNQPQHF	TGTGCCAGCAGTAAACCGGACAGGTGTAGCAATCAGCCCCAGCATTTT
TRBJ2-2	NA	TRBV7-9	NA	CASSLAPHNTGELFF	TGTGCCAGCAGCTTAGCGCCACATAACACCGGGGAGCTGTTTTTT
TRBJ1-6	few	TRBV13	TRBD1	CASSPRGQGYYNSPLHF	TGTGCCAGCAGCCCAAGGGGACAGGGATATTATAATTCACCCCTCCACTTT
TRBJ2-1	NA	TRBV6-4	TRBD2	CASSQAGGLPFF	TGTGCCAGCAGTCAAGCGGGGGGGCTTCCGTTCTTC
TRBJ2-5	NA	TRBV6-1	NA	CASSEWTDQETQYF	TGTGCCAGCAGTGAGTGGACAGACCAAGAGACCCAGTACTTC
TRBJ1-5	NA	TRBV7-8	NA	CASSLAQGGGPQHF	TGTGCCAGCAGCTTAGCGCAAGGAGGCGGGCCCCAGCATTTT
TRBJ1-3	NA	TRBV19	TRBD1	CASSIRTGSSGNTIYF	TGTGCCAGTAGTATCCGGACAGGGAGCTCTGGAAACACCATATATTTT
TRBJ2-5	NA	TRBV5-1	NA	CASSLGGEETQYF	TGCGCCAGCAGCTTAGGAGGGGAAGAGACCCAGTACTTC
TRBJ2-3	NA	TRBV5-1	TRBD2	CASSQGLAGPTDTQYF	TGCGCCAGCAGTCAAGGACTAGCGGGCCCCACAGATACGCAGTATTTT
TRBJ1-3	NA	TRBV19	TRBD1	CASSPTGRLDTIYF	TGTGCCAGTAGTCCGACAGGGAGATTGGACACCATATATTTT
TRBJ2-5	NA	TRBV5-8	NA	CASSLKIGVGETQYF	TGTGCCAGCAGCCTAAAGATAGGGGTTGGAGAGACCCAGTACTTC
TRBJ2-5	once	TRBV4-1	TRBD2	CASSHATSGGARETQYF	TGCGCCAGCAGCCATGCTACTAGCGGGGGGGCCCGGGAGACCCAGTACTTC
TRBJ1-2	NA	TRBV7-2	NA	CASSLETALGYTF	TGTGCCAGCAGCTTAGAGACAGCGTTAGGCTACACCTTC
TRBJ1-3	NA	TRBV6-6	TRBD1	CASNLGTGGNTIYF	TGTGCCAGCAACCTGGGGACAGGTGGAAACACCATATATTTT
TRBJ2-7	NA	TRBV7-9	TRBD2	CASSSRTSVEREQYF	TGTGCCAGCAGCTCTCGGACTAGCGTGGAACGCGAGCAGTACTTC
TRBJ2-1	NA	TRBV7-6	TRBD1	CASSLEGKGAADNEQFF	TGTGCCAGCAGCTTAGAGGGGAAGGGGGCAGCAGACAATGAGCAGTTCTTC
TRBJ2-3	NA	TRBV7-6	NA	CASSLGGARGNTDTQYF	TGTGCCAGCAGCTTAGGCGGGGCGCGGGGCAACACAGATACGCAGTATTTT
TRBJ2-3	NA	TRBV5-1	NA	CASSSGTLSTDTQYF	TGCGCCAGCAGCTCCGGGACTCTCAGCACAGATACGCAGTATTTT
TRBJ1-2	NA	TRBV6-5	TRBD1	CASRDRIDGYTF	TGTGCCAGCAGGGACAGGATTGATGGCTACACCTTC
TRBJ1-2	NA	TRBV19	TRBD1	CASTLGSGGYGYTF	TGTGCCAGTACCCTAGGGTCAGGGGGCTATGGCTACACCTTC
TRBJ2-7	few	TRBV7-2	TRBD2	CASSPLAGTTGEQYF	TGTGCCAGCAGCCCGTTAGCGGGGACCACGGGGGAGCAGTACTTC
TRBJ2-1	once	TRBV19	NA	CASSSGGRGDEQFF	TGTGCCAGTAGTAGCGGAGGCAGGGGAGATGAGCAGTTCTTC
TRBJ2-5	NA	TRBV5-5	TRBD1	CASSLEGGAKTQYF	TGTGCCAGCAGCTTGGAAGGGGGCGCGAAGACCCAGTACTTC
TRBJ1-6	NA	TRBV19	TRBD1	CASSTNTGTGDSPLHF	TGTGCCAGTAGTACGAACACCGGGACAGGGGATTCACCCCTCCACTTT
TRBJ1-3	once	TRBV6-5	NA	CASFPLLGNTIYF	TGTGCCAGCTTTCCACTGCTTGGAAACACCATATATTTT
TRBJ1-3	NA	TRBV6-1	NA	CASSGPDILVGNTIYF	TGTGCCAGCAGTGGCCCCGACATCTTGGTTGGAAACACCATATATTTT
TRBJ1-1	NA	TRBV14	NA	CASSQTEGSNAFF	TGTGCCAGCAGCCAAACCGAAGGGAGCAATGCTTTCTTT
TRBJ2-1	NA	TRBV19	TRBD2	CASSIGRGGQFF	TGTGCCAGTAGTATAGGGCGGGGGGGCCAGTTCTTC
TRBJ2-2	few	TRBV6-4	TRBD2	CASSDRGGHTGELFF	TGTGCCAGCAGTGACCGGGGGGGCCACACCGGGGAGCTGTTTTTT
TRBJ1-2	NA	TRBV13	NA	CASSSGNYGYTF	TGTGCCAGCAGTTCCGGGAACTATGGCTACACCTTC
TRBJ1-6	NA	TRBV6-5	NA	CASSYQSGSYNSPLHF	TGTGCCAGCAGTTATCAATCAGGCTCCTATAATTCACCCCTCCACTTT
TRBJ1-3	NA	TRBV7-2	NA	CASSLVRLPNTIYF	TGTGCCAGCAGCTTAGTACGACTGCCAAACACCATATATTTT
TRBJ2-2	NA	TRBV5-8	TRBD2	CASSLRLAGNTGELFF	TGTGCCAGCAGCTTGAGACTAGCGGGGAACACCGGGGAGCTGTTTTTT
TRBJ2-2	NA	TRBV4-2	TRBD2	CASSQEGVSGGLPAGELFF	TGTGCCAGCAGCCAAGAGGGCGTTAGCGGGGGACTACCCGCCGGGGAGCTGTTTTTT
TRBJ1-1	NA	TRBV7-6	NA	CASSNTGNTEAFF	TGTGCCAGCAGCAACACAGGGAACACTGAAGCTTTCTTT
TRBJ1-2	NA	TRBV27	TRBD1	CASSQPGQGHYGYTF	TGTGCCAGCAGTCAACCGGGACAGGGGCACTATGGCTACACCTTC
TRBJ2-7	NA	TRBV6-6	TRBD2	CASSHKEPGRDEQYF	TGTGCCAGCAGTCATAAGGAGCCAGGGAGGGACGAGCAGTACTTC
TRBJ2-3	NA	TRBV2	TRBD2	CASSGDSGVATDTQYF	TGTGCCAGCAGTGGGGATAGCGGGGTAGCCACAGATACGCAGTATTTT
TRBJ1-1	NA	TRBV7-2	NA	CASSFQGPGNTEAFF	TGTGCCAGCAGCTTCCAGGGGCCGGGGAACACTGAAGCTTTCTTT